These 22 T cell receptor beta chains share one sample of origin, sequenced in a study of blood T cell repertoires in COVID-19. Using immunoSEQ multiplex PCR, the repertoire was profiled, and TCRdb retains in-frame clones only, with some absent. The top ten clones hold about 12% of a sample with roughly 65,000 clones, about 89% of them seen once. The sequencing sample was made of peripheral blood. These receptors were taken from a woman aged 55-75 years with acute or convalescent COVID-19.

The chain carries TRBV5-6 and TRBJ2-1; TRBD2 matches at 12 bases. V shed 0 bases, J shed 11 bases, and the junction held 3 bases outside the gene matches. The CDR3 length is 14 residues. Germline loops: CDR1 SGHDT, CDR2 YYEEEE. CDR3 in DNA: TGTGCCAGCAGCTTGGTACTAGCGGGGGGCAAGCAGTTCTTC. Translation gives CASSLVLAGGKQFF.

The chain recombines TRBV19 with TRBJ2-5; D is possibly TRBD2 (5 bases). V was cut by 7 bases and J by 4 bases, with 7 bases left in between. Germline CDR1 and CDR2: LNHDA and SQIVND (reference sequence). There are 11 residues in the CDR3. The CDR3 protein is CASTRGETQYF. As DNA, the CDR3 is TGTGCCAGTACCCGGGGAGAGACCCAGTACTTC.

J is TRBJ1-5 and V is TRBV6-5, with 8 bases that match TRBD1. This CDR3 spans 14 amino acids. With 6 bases clipped from V and 0 bases from J, the junction kept 1 base outside the gene matches. CDR1 and CDR2 from the germline V gene are MNHEY and SVGAGI. This chain's CDR3 is CASRDRDSNQPQHF. Here the CDR3 DNA reads TGTGCCAGCAGGGACAGGGATAGCAATCAGCCCCAGCATTTT.

V gene TRBV13 combines with J gene TRBJ2-7; 8 bases map to TRBD2. From germline, CDR1 is PRHDT and CDR2 FYEKMQ (reference sequence). The CDR3 has 12 amino acids. J gave up 7 bases and V 3 bases, and 2 bases lay outside the gene matches. The CDR3 is CASSFTSGEQYF. Written as DNA, the CDR3 is TGTGCCAGCAGCTTCACTAGCGGAGAGCAGTACTTC.

The chain has TRBV5-6 and TRBJ2-3; D is perhaps TRBD2 (7 bases). The V gene's germline CDR1 is SGHDT and CDR2 YYEEEE. V was trimmed by 3 bases and J by 4 bases, leaving 12 bases between them. The CDR3 spans 14 residues. CDR3 residues: CASSWGGPADTQYF. The CDR3 nucleotides are TGTGCCAGCAGCTGGGGGGGCCCCGCAGATACGCAGTATTTT.

This clone was picked up a small number of times. The rearrangement joins TRBV5-1 to TRBJ1-5; D is undetermined. This CDR3 has 14 residues. From germline, CDR1 is SGHRS and CDR2 YFSETQ. Trimming removed 0 bases from V and 4 bases from J, with 8 bases in between. The CDR3 coding sequence is TGCGCCAGCAGCTTGGTGGGAGAAAATCAGCCCCAGCATTTT. It encodes CASSLVGENQPQHF.

The chain couples TRBV7-2 to TRBJ2-2, with D uncertain. V dropped 5 bases and J dropped 0 bases, with 7 bases sitting between them. This CDR3 comprises 14 residues. Germline lookup yields CDR1 SGHTA and CDR2 FQGNSA. The CDR3 DNA reads TGTGCCAGCAGCGCGACAACGAACACCGGGGAGCTGTTTTTT. Translating it yields CASSATTNTGELFF. Together with reference TRBV7-2 and TRBJ2-2, the CDR3 gives the full variable domain: GAGVSQSPSNKVTEKGKDVELRCDPISGHTALYWYRQSLGQGLEFLIYFQGNSAPDKSGLPSDRFSAERTGGSVSTLTIQRTQQEDSAVYLCASSATTNTGELFFGEGSRLTVL.

V gene TRBV14 combines with J gene TRBJ1-1; a weak D match, TRBD1 (5 bases). The CDR3 loop spans 15 amino acids. V was pared by 4 bases and J by 0 bases, with 12 bases between. Germline V lookup: CDR1 SGHDN, CDR2 FVKESK. CDR3 coding DNA: TGTGCCAGCAGCCCTAGGGGCTATATGAACACTGAAGCTTTCTTT. Translated: CASSPRGYMNTEAFF.

With regard to this clone: One end of the junction is discordant with germline, which a read error may explain. The V and J genes are TRBV2 and TRBJ1-2; 9 bases map to TRBD1. The germline V gene encodes CDR1 SNHLY and CDR2 FYNNEI. The CDR3 length is 13 residues. CDR3 region: CASRSGQGGKWLF. The CDR3 bases are TGTGCCAGCAGGTCGGGACAGGGCGGGAAGTGGCTCTTC.

The chain joins TRBV19 to TRBJ1-2; possibly TRBD1 for D (6 bases). Germline CDR1 is LNHDA and CDR2 is SQIVND (reference sequence). V was trimmed by 5 bases and J by 8 bases, leaving 24 bases between them. The CDR3 loop spans 16 amino acids. CDR3 residues: CASSLGKGTGISGYTF. The CDR3 DNA is TGTGCCAGTAGTCTAGGGAAGGGAACAGGGATCTCCGGCTACACCTTC.

The rearrangement joins TRBV4-1 to TRBJ2-7, with 9 bases matching TRBD1. CDR3 length: 14 residues. V trimming: 3 bases; J trimming: 3 bases; junction bases outside the gene matches: 3. Germline CDR1 is MGHRA and CDR2 is YSYEKL. CDR3 DNA: TGCGCCAGCAGCCAGAGGACAGGGGTCTACGAGCAGTACTTC. Translation gives CASSQRTGVYEQYF.

The chain uses TRBV10-1 and TRBJ1-2; D gene unclear. The CDR3 consists of 13 residues. CDR1 is WNHNN and CDR2 is SYGVQD in the germline V gene (reference sequence). The V and J ends lost 0 bases and 7 bases respectively, with 9 bases between them. This CDR3 is CASSESKRSGYTF. The CDR3 bases are TGCGCCAGCAGTGAGTCGAAACGGAGTGGCTACACCTTC.

The rearrangement joins TRBV2 to TRBJ2-1; 10 bases are shared with TRBD2. CDR1 SNHLY and CDR2 FYNNEI come from the germline V gene. The CDR3 has 15 residues. Losses at the gene ends were 3 bases for V and 9 bases for J; bases not matched to a gene: 8. The CDR3 loop reads CASSDSGTSVTEQFF. The CDR3 DNA is TGTGCCAGCAGTGATTCCGGGACTAGCGTCACTGAGCAGTTCTTC.

This clone has a handful of counts. J is TRBJ1-5 and V is TRBV7-2; 8 bases are shared with TRBD1. The CDR3 has 16 amino acids. Trimming took 3 bases from V and 1 from J; bases not matched to a gene: 5. Germline V gives CDR1 SGHTA, CDR2 FQGNSA. The CDR3 coding sequence is TGTGCCAGCAGCTTCGACAGGGGTGAAAGCAATCAGCCCCAGCATTTT. Protein sequence: CASSFDRGESNQPQHF.

The rearrangement uses TRBV11-3 and TRBJ2-1; 8 bases line up with TRBD2. The CDR3 contains 15 residues. The V gene end was trimmed by 6 bases and the J gene end by 5 bases; junction bases not matched to a gene: 9. CDR1 and CDR2 from the germline V gene are SGHNT and YENEEA. The CDR3, as DNA: TGTGCCAGCAGTCCACGGGGGGGCGCAAACAATGAGCAGTTCTTC. Protein product: CASSPRGGANNEQFF.

V gene TRBV19 combines with J gene TRBJ2-7; D perhaps matches TRBD1 (5 bases). CDR3 size: 14 residues. Germline V gives CDR1 LNHDA, CDR2 SQIVND (reference sequence). V lost 5 bases, J lost 3 bases, and 14 bases lay in between. CDR3 loop: CASSPALRGYEQYF. CDR3 coding DNA: TGTGCCAGTAGTCCGGCCCTAAGGGGCTACGAGCAGTACTTC.

The chain couples TRBV6-4 to TRBJ2-3; perhaps TRBD1 as D (5 bases). V lost 6 bases, J lost 4 bases, and 20 bases lay in between. Germline lookup yields CDR1 MRHNA and CDR2 SNTAGT. The CDR3 runs 16 residues. CDR3 sequence: CASRDREERGPDTQYF. The CDR3 DNA reads TGTGCCAGCAGAGACCGCGAGGAAAGGGGTCCAGATACGCAGTATTTT.

V is TRBV4-2 and J is TRBJ1-3; no reliable D call. CDR3 length equals 15 residues. Trimming removed 0 bases at V and 2 bases at J, with 8 bases between. In germline, CDR1 is LGHNA, CDR2 YNFKEQ. The CDR3 DNA is TGTGCCAGCAGCCAAGAGGGCAGAACTGGAAACACCATATATTTT. It codes for CASSQEGRTGNTIYF.

J is TRBJ2-1 and V is TRBV4-1; TRBD1 matches 9 bases. Germline values: CDR1 MGHRA, CDR2 YSYEKL. V lost 3 bases, J lost 6 bases, and 0 bases stayed unmatched. The CDR3 covers 13 residues. This chain's CDR3 is CASSQTGGNEQFF. The DNA for the CDR3 is TGCGCCAGCAGCCAGACAGGGGGCAATGAGCAGTTCTTC.

The chain employs TRBV5-1 and TRBJ1-1, with 9 bases fitting TRBD1. V lost 1 base to trimming and J lost 5 bases; unmatched junction nucleotides: 6. The CDR3 covers 15 residues. Germline V lookup: CDR1 SGHRS, CDR2 YFSETQ. CDR3 sequence (DNA): TGCGCCAGCAGCTTGCTGCCCGGGACAGGGACTGAAGCTTTCTTT. Encoded protein: CASSLLPGTGTEAFF. Complete variable domain (other parts from reference TRBV5-1 and TRBJ1-1): KAGVTQTPRYLIKTRGQQVTLSCSPISGHRSVSWYQQTPGQGLQFLFEYFSETQRNKGNFPGRFSGRQFSNSRSEMNVSTLELGDSALYLCASSLLPGTGTEAFFGQGTRLTVV.

In nucleotides, the CDR3 is TGTGCCAGTAGTCCAGGGACAGGGGGCAGAAACATTCAGTACTTC. Translation: CASSPGTGGRNIQYF. This chain links TRBV19 with TRBJ2-4; TRBD1 matches at 12 bases. The CDR3 loop spans 15 amino acids. J gave up 6 bases and V 5 bases, and 5 bases lay outside the gene matches. Per germline, CDR1 LNHDA and CDR2 SQIVND (reference sequence).

This clone came up a few times. The V call is TRBV28, the J call TRBJ1-1, with D unclear. CDR1 is MDHEN and CDR2 is SYDVKM in the germline V gene. This CDR3 has 16 residues. The ends were cut back, 6 bases at V and 1 base at J, with 18 bases in the middle. The CDR3 is CASSTPVGRANTEAFF. The CDR3 DNA follows: TGTGCCAGCAGCACCCCGGTGGGCAGAGCGAACACTGAAGCTTTCTTT.